The 20 T cell receptor beta chains presented below share a single source sample, sequenced in a study of shared clonotypes between healthy human individuals. Clones were read by immunoSEQ multiplex PCR, and TCRdb kept only the in-frame ones, dropping some. The data show approximately 2,200,000 clones, about 93% seen once. In the naive CD8 group, cells lacked CD45RO and were positively selected for CCR7, so terminally differentiated effector memory CD45RA+ cells were left out. The sample comprised naive CD8+ T cells from PBMCs. These receptors all come from a man aged 18 to 29 in good health. Some clones in this sample may be carry-over from other donors' samples.

The chain uses TRBV4-2 and TRBJ2-1; D may be TRBD1 (7 bases). V shed 0 bases and J shed 4 bases, with 13 bases lying between them. Germline CDR1 reads LGHNA; CDR2 reads YNFKEQ. The CDR3 spans 16 residues. CDR3 amino acids: CASSQDQGGPYNEQFF. The CDR3 coding sequence is TGTGCCAGCAGCCAAGATCAGGGGGGCCCATACAATGAGCAGTTCTTC.

V and J are TRBV30 and TRBJ1-2; perhaps TRBD1 as D (5 bases). Germline CDR1 is GTSNPN and CDR2 is SVGIG (reference sequence). The CDR3 spans 12 residues. The V and J ends lost 5 bases and 6 bases respectively, with 13 bases between them. CDR3: CAWGISRDGYTF. As DNA, the CDR3 is TGTGCCTGGGGGATTTCCAGGGATGGCTACACCTTC.

This clone came up once. V is TRBV27 and J is TRBJ2-7; 13 bases are a match to TRBD2. The CDR3 sequence is 15 residues long. Germline CDR1 MNHEY, CDR2 SMNVEV (reference sequence). The trim removed 4 bases at V and 6 bases at J, leaving 6 bases unmatched. CDR3 amino acids: CASSYGLAGVGEQYF. The CDR3 nucleotides read TGTGCCAGCAGTTATGGACTAGCGGGAGTGGGCGAGCAGTACTTC.

The chain uses TRBV6-6 and TRBJ2-7; 8 positions agree with TRBD1. The CDR3 runs 15 residues. J lost 4 bases, V lost 0 bases, and 5 bases had no gene match. CDR1 and CDR2 from the germline V gene are MNHNY and SVGAGI (reference sequence). In nucleotides, the CDR3 is TGTGCCAGCAGTTACTCGACAGGGGTGGATTACGAGCAGTACTTC. It codes for CASSYSTGVDYEQYF.

A word on this clone: At one end the junction does not follow the germline gene, possibly because of a read error. The chain is built from TRBV27 and TRBJ2-7, with 11 nucleotides matching TRBD1. This CDR3 has 12 residues. Per the germline V gene, CDR1 is MNHEY and CDR2 is SMNVEV (reference sequence). The DNA of the CDR3 is TGTGCCACCGGGACAGGGGGTAGCTTGGGATCATTC. Amino acids: CATGTGGSLGSF.

The chain joins TRBV5-1 to TRBJ2-3; TRBD2 matches at 12 bases. Trimming removed 0 bases from V and 0 bases from J; junction bases left unmatched: 2. CDR1 SGHRS and CDR2 YFSETQ come from the germline V gene. The CDR3 is made up of 17 amino acids. Here the CDR3 reads CASSLVLAGGSTDTQYF. CDR3 coding DNA: TGCGCCAGCAGCTTGGTGCTAGCGGGAGGGAGCACAGATACGCAGTATTTT.

This clone was observed a single time. The chain's CDR3 is CASSLSVAEPQHF. CDR3 nucleotides: TGTGCCAGCAGTTTAAGTGTAGCGGAGCCCCAGCATTTT. V is TRBV27 and J is TRBJ1-5; D is unresolved. The germline gives CDR1 MNHEY, CDR2 SMNVEV (reference sequence). The V end lost 2 bases, the J end lost 8 bases, and 10 bases lay between the germline ends. This CDR3 is built from 13 residues.

The J gene is TRBJ2-7, the V gene TRBV5-8; a possible D gene is TRBD1 (6 bases). Germline CDR1 reads SGHTS; CDR2 reads YDEGEE. V was shortened by 2 bases and J by 3 bases, with 9 bases between the two germline ends. This CDR3 has 13 residues. CDR3 DNA: TGTGCCAGCAGCTTCGCAGGGGACTACGAGCAGTACTTC. It specifies CASSFAGDYEQYF. Based on the CDR3 plus reference TRBV5-8 and TRBJ2-7, the full variable domain is EAGVTQSPTHLIKTRGQQATLRCSPISGHTSVYWYQQALGLGLQFLLWYDEGEERNRGNFPPRFSGRQFPNYSSELNVNALELEDSALYLCASSFAGDYEQYFGPGTRLTVT.

The chain carries TRBV25-1 and TRBJ2-2, with D unresolved. Trimming removed 6 bases from V and 3 bases from J, with 11 bases in between. This CDR3 is 14 amino acids long. Germline V gives CDR1 MGHDK, CDR2 SYGVNS. CDR3 nucleotides: TGTGCCAGCAGGAGCCGACCGTACACCGGGGAGCTGTTTTTT. This sequence encodes CASRSRPYTGELFF.

The gene calls are TRBV9 and TRBJ2-3; 8 nucleotides agree with TRBD2. V lost 4 bases to trimming and J lost 0 bases; unmatched junction nucleotides: 7. This CDR3 has 16 residues. CDR1 and CDR2 (germline): SGDLS, YYNGEE. CDR3 in DNA: TGTGCCAGCAGCTCTTACAGCGGGGGTAGCACAGATACGCAGTATTTT. Protein product: CASSSYSGGSTDTQYF.

The chain joins TRBV5-5 to TRBJ2-7; D gene ambiguous. This CDR3 comprises 12 residues. CDR1 is SGHKS, CDR2 YYEKEE, per germline (reference sequence). V lost 1 base to trimming and J lost 4 bases, with 6 bases between them. CDR3 sequence: CASSLSQYEQYF. CDR3 nucleotide sequence: TGTGCCAGCAGCTTGAGTCAGTACGAGCAGTACTTC.

The V and J genes are TRBV9 and TRBJ2-1, with 7 bases fitting TRBD2. This CDR3 is built from 14 residues. Germline CDR1 SGDLS, CDR2 YYNGEE. The junction had 10 bases not matched to a gene; V was cut back by 4 bases and J by 9 bases. The CDR3, as DNA: TGTGCCAGCAGCATTAGCGGGTCCGTGGGTGAGCAGTTCTTC. Amino acids: CASSISGSVGEQFF.

This clone was counted once. Other DNA sequences within the sample encode an identical CDR3. The gene calls are TRBV29-1 and TRBJ2-1; no reliable D call. Per the germline V gene, CDR1 is SQVTM and CDR2 is ANQGSEA. This CDR3 is 13 amino acids long. Trimming removed 3 bases at V and 3 bases at J, with 9 bases between. CDR3 sequence (DNA): TGCAGCGTTGACGGGCTCCACTACAATGAGCAGTTCTTC. It encodes CSVDGLHYNEQFF.

The V and J genes are TRBV10-3 and TRBJ2-5, with 8 nucleotides matching TRBD1. Gene TRBJ2-7 matches the end of the DNA better, so the J call may be wrong. The V gene's germline CDR1 is ENHRY and CDR2 SYGVKD. The CDR3 has 14 residues. In DNA form, the CDR3 reads TGTGCCATCAGGCCAGGGGGCGCAAACTACGAGCAGTACTTC. It specifies CAIRPGGANYEQYF.

This chain links TRBV27 with TRBJ1-1; D ambiguous. In germline, CDR1 is MNHEY, CDR2 SMNVEV (reference sequence). This CDR3 contains 16 residues. V lost 3 bases and J lost 1, with 15 bases in between. CDR3 coding DNA: TGTGCCAGCAGTTTGGGGAGTTCGGCCCCGAACACTGAAGCTTTCTTT. Encoded protein: CASSLGSSAPNTEAFF.

The J gene is TRBJ2-2, the V gene TRBV27; a possible D gene is TRBD2 (6 bases). The CDR3 sequence is 17 residues long. The V end lost 6 bases, the J end lost 7 bases, and 24 bases lay between the germline ends. Per germline, CDR1 MNHEY and CDR2 SMNVEV (reference sequence). The CDR3 DNA is TGTGCCAGCAGCCCTTTGAACGACCTAGCGATGATCGGGGAGCTGTTTTTT. It translates to CASSPLNDLAMIGELFF.

The rearrangement uses TRBV10-2 and TRBJ1-5; 8 nucleotides line up with TRBD1. In germline, CDR1 is WSHSY, CDR2 SAAADI. The CDR3 sequence is 14 residues long. Trimming removed 8 bases from V and 4 bases from J; junction bases left unmatched: 7. The DNA for the CDR3 is TGCGCCAGCCGTCAGGGGGCGTCTAATCAGCCCCAGCATTTT. Amino acids: CASRQGASNQPQHF.

The chain couples TRBV27 to TRBJ1-2, with a weak D call TRBD1 (6 bases). The germline CDR1 and CDR2 sequences are MNHEY and SMNVEV (reference sequence). V was shortened by 3 bases and J by 2 bases, with 13 bases between the two germline ends. The CDR3 spans 15 residues. CDR3 DNA: TGTGCCAGCAGTTTTTACGGGGGCGCGAACTATGGCTACACCTTC. Amino acid sequence: CASSFYGGANYGYTF.

Details on this clone: Other DNA sequences within the sample encode an identical CDR3. The CDR3: CASSFGPGGYEQYF. The CDR3 DNA is TGTGCCAGCAGTTTTGGACCGGGTGGGTACGAGCAGTACTTC. This chain joins TRBV28 and TRBJ2-7; D unclear. V was trimmed by 3 bases and J by 4 bases, leaving 13 bases between them. The CDR3 length is 14 residues. Germline assignment: CDR1 MDHEN and CDR2 SYDVKM. The entire variable domain, with the rest obtained from reference TRBV28 and TRBJ2-7, is as follows: DVKVTQSSRYLVKRTGEKVFLECVQDMDHENMFWYRQDPGLGLRLIYFSYDVKMKEKGDIPEGYSVSREKKERFSLILESASTNQTSMYLCASSFGPGGYEQYFGPGTRLTVT.

J is TRBJ2-7 and V is TRBV9; unclear D gene. The CDR3 contains 14 residues. The germline CDR1 and CDR2 sequences are SGDLS and YYNGEE. Between the trimmed V and J ends, which lost 0 bases and 4 bases, there was a span of 11 bases. The CDR3 sequence: CASSVEHRSYEQYF. CDR3 in DNA: TGTGCCAGCAGCGTAGAGCACCGCTCATACGAGCAGTACTTC.